The 30 T cell receptor beta chains listed next were all sequenced from one sample in a study of T cells after yellow fever vaccination (dated by TCRdb to the late 2010s). The protocol used for the library was 5' RACE. The sequencing machine was an Illumina HiSeq 2500. The public reads were reanalyzed by TCRdb: fastp trimming at Q25, MiXCR alignment, in-frame beta chains only. CDR3 protein duplicates are merged, each entry listing the most common genes and DNA. The sample table holds roughly 310,000 distinct CDR3 sequences, of which roughly 9.4% were seen once. Clones ranked in the top ten supply around 17% of the sample. The treatment or condition label corresponds to: live attenuated yellow fever vaccine strain. The material was PBMCs, obtained on the day of the first yellow fever vaccination. The receptors were sampled from a man aged 18 to 29 who received the YFV17D yellow fever vaccine.

This sequence joins TRBV12-3 or TRBV12-4 and TRBJ1-6; TRBD1 might be the D (5 bases). V dropped 6 bases and J dropped 2 bases, with 11 bases sitting between them. The CDR3 is made up of 15 amino acids. CDR3 protein: CASSPGRAYNSPLHF. The CDR3 DNA is TGTGCCAGCAGCCCAGGGAGGGCCTATAATTCACCCCTCCACTTT.

In this sample, this clonotype turned up many times. The CDR3 region is CASREPLQGSQPQHF. The CDR3, as DNA: TGTGCCAGCAGGGAGCCCCTACAGGGGAGTCAGCCCCAGCATTTT. This chain links TRBV6-1 with TRBJ1-5; the match to TRBD1 covers 7 bases. Per germline, CDR1 MNHNS and CDR2 SASEGT. With 6 bases clipped from V and 6 bases from J, the junction kept 11 bases outside the gene matches. The CDR3 is 15 residues long.

CDR3 in amino acids: CASTAGTGAGNTIYF. Here the CDR3 DNA reads TGTGCCAGCACCGCCGGGACAGGGGCTGGAAACACCATATATTTT. The rearrangement uses TRBV2 and TRBJ1-3, with 10 nucleotides matching TRBD1. V shed 7 bases, J shed 2 bases, and the junction held 5 bases outside the gene matches. The germline V gene has CDR1 SNHLY and CDR2 FYNNEI. The CDR3 contains 15 residues.

A few counts support this clonotype. The chain combines TRBV7-2 with TRBJ1-1; 7 bases agree with TRBD1. CDR1 and CDR2 (germline): SGHTA, FQGNSA. The CDR3 is 13 residues long. The J segment lost 4 bases and the V segment lost 5 bases, leaving 4 bases of the junction unmatched. CDR3 sequence: CASSADRVTEAFF. In nucleotides, the CDR3 is TGTGCCAGCAGCGCCGACAGGGTCACTGAAGCTTTCTTT.

This clonotype was found a few times. The V gene is TRBV6-1, the J gene TRBJ1-5; D might be TRBD1 (6 bases). The CDR3 totals 13 residues. V was pared by 8 bases and J by 6 bases, with 14 bases between. Germline values: CDR1 MNHNS, CDR2 SASEGT. CDR3 bases: TGTGCCAGCCTAGGACAGATCTCTCAGCCCCAGCATTTT. This translates into CASLGQISQPQHF.

This clonotype was seen a few times. The V and J genes are TRBV21-1 and TRBJ1-2. TRBV21-1 represents a pseudogene. CDR3 size: 15 residues. CDR3 region: CASSKAAGTNYGYTF. DNA for the CDR3: TGTGCCAGCAGCAAAGCGGCGGGTACTAACTATGGCTACACCTTC.

J is TRBJ1-3 and V is TRBV5-1; D gene uncertain. Germline V gene lookup returns CDR1 SGHRS and CDR2 YFSETQ. This CDR3 is 16 amino acids long. V lost 2 bases and J 2 bases, leaving 14 bases between the germline ends. The CDR3 DNA follows: TGCGCCAGCAGCTTATGGGGTTCGGAAACTGGAAACACCATATATTTT. Translating gives CASSLWGSETGNTIYF.

This chain joins TRBV29-1 and TRBJ2-5; 7 positions match TRBD1. V was pared by 6 bases and J by 2 bases, with 18 bases of the junction left unmatched. This CDR3 is 17 amino acids long. The germline V gene has CDR1 SQVTM and CDR2 ANQGSEA. CDR3 region: CSVKGVVDRWMQETQYF. The CDR3 DNA reads TGCAGCGTGAAGGGGGTAGTGGACAGGTGGATGCAAGAGACCCAGTACTTC.

The DNA of the CDR3 is TGTGCCTTACAGGAGATGAACACTGAAGCTTTCTTT. It translates to CALQEMNTEAFF. The genes are TRBV30 and TRBJ1-1, with a tentative D call TRBD1 (5 bases). Trimming removed 7 bases at V and 0 bases at J, with 9 bases between. Looked up from germline, CDR1 is GTSNPN and CDR2 is SVGIG (reference sequence). The length of the CDR3 is 12 residues.

This chain joins TRBV29-1 and TRBJ2-2; either TRBD1 or TRBD2 may supply D (5 bases each). The V gene's germline CDR1 is SQVTM and CDR2 ANQGSEA. V lost 3 bases and J lost 2, with 10 bases in between. The length of the CDR3 is 14 residues. The DNA for the CDR3 is TGCAGCGTTGATTGGGGGTTTAACACCGGGGAGCTGTTTTTT. Translated: CSVDWGFNTGELFF.

The V call is TRBV20-1, the J call TRBJ2-7; 10 bases are shared with TRBD1. The CDR3 runs 13 residues. J was trimmed by 3 bases and V by 3 bases; bases with no gene match: 2. From germline, CDR1 is DFQATT and CDR2 SNEGSKA (reference sequence). In nucleotides, the CDR3 is TGCAGTGCTAGCTGGACAGGGGGCTACGAGCAGTACTTC. This encodes CSASWTGGYEQYF.

This rearrangement joins TRBV11-2 to TRBJ2-1; D may be TRBD1 (5 bases). V was cut by 1 base and J by 6 bases, with 16 bases left in between. CDR1 is SGHAT, CDR2 FQNNGV, per germline. This CDR3 is 16 amino acids long. This CDR3 reads CASSLGLAGYLNEQFF. DNA for the CDR3: TGTGCCAGCAGCTTAGGGTTGGCAGGGTACCTCAATGAGCAGTTCTTC.

The chain links TRBV5-1 to TRBJ1-2; the match to TRBD1 covers 7 bases. The CDR3 is 17 amino acids. The V and J ends lost 3 bases and 6 bases, in that order; junction bases with no gene match: 17. Germline-derived CDR1 and CDR2 are SGHRS and YFSETQ. CDR3 sequence: CASSSEGTVGLQNGYTF. CDR3 DNA sequence: TGCGCCAGCAGCTCGGAAGGGACAGTTGGACTACAGAATGGCTACACCTTC.

V and J are TRBV20-1 and TRBJ2-2; D gene unclear. The CDR3 sequence is 13 residues long. V was cut by 3 bases and J by 1 base, with 6 bases left in between. In germline, CDR1 is DFQATT, CDR2 SNEGSKA (reference sequence). CDR3 DNA: TGCAGTGCTAGTAGGGTGAACACCGGGGAGCTGTTTTTT. Encoded protein: CSASRVNTGELFF.

The chain has TRBV20-1 and TRBJ1-5; 7 bases align to TRBD1. The V gene end was trimmed by 1 base and the J gene end by 5 bases; junction bases not matched to a gene: 5. CDR1 DFQATT and CDR2 SNEGSKA come from the germline V gene (reference sequence). This CDR3 has 14 residues. The CDR3 coding sequence is TGCAGTGCTAGAGCCTACCAGGGGGATCAGCCCCAGCATTTT. It encodes CSARAYQGDQPQHF.

The chain links TRBV10-3 to TRBJ2-5, with TRBD1 matching over 9 bases. The CDR3 extends over 13 amino acids. Unmatched junction bases numbered 7, after V lost 11 bases and J lost 3 bases. The V gene's germline CDR1 is ENHRY and CDR2 SYGVKD. CDR3 amino acids: CAAARDREETQYF. In nucleotides, the CDR3 is TGTGCCGCCGCCCGGGACAGGGAAGAGACCCAGTACTTC.

This clonotype has more than one count but fewer than ten. The V call is TRBV5-5, the J call TRBJ2-7, with unresolved D. The CDR3 consists of 13 residues. V lost 3 bases and J 2 bases, leaving 9 bases between the germline ends. Germline lookup yields CDR1 SGHKS and CDR2 YYEKEE (reference sequence). The CDR3: CASSSGPPYEQYV. The CDR3 DNA is TGTGCCAGCAGCTCAGGTCCTCCCTACGAGCAGTACGTC.

The chain has TRBV7-9 and TRBJ1-5; D may be TRBD1 (5 bases). Trimming took off 5 bases at V and 10 bases at J, with 15 bases between the two ends. The CDR3 is 13 residues long. Germline V lookup: CDR1 SEHNR, CDR2 FQNEAQ (reference sequence). The CDR3, as DNA: TGTGCCAGCAGCCCCCCTAGAGGGGAACCCCAGCATTTT. It translates to CASSPPRGEPQHF.

This clonotype was observed a few times. The V and J genes are TRBV5-1 and TRBJ1-1; D call uncertain. V was trimmed by 0 bases and J by 9 bases, leaving 12 bases between them. Germline-derived CDR1 and CDR2 are SGHRS and YFSETQ. The CDR3 has 13 amino acids. Here the CDR3 reads CASSLGWTVQAFF. For the CDR3, the DNA is TGCGCCAGCAGCTTGGGCTGGACGGTACAAGCTTTCTTT.

This clonotype was observed at least ten times. The V gene is TRBV7-9, the J gene TRBJ1-1, with a tentative D call TRBD1 (6 bases). The CDR3 is 15 amino acids. Germline-derived CDR1 and CDR2 are SEHNR and FQNEAQ (reference sequence). V lost 5 bases, J lost 6 bases, and 19 bases lay in between. CDR3 loop: CASSRVGGGSAEAFF. The CDR3 region has the DNA TGTGCCAGCAGCCGGGTCGGGGGCGGTTCCGCTGAAGCTTTCTTT.

This clonotype turned up a few times. J is TRBJ1-2 and V is TRBV20-1; D gene uncertain. The CDR3 consists of 14 residues. V gave up 0 bases and J gave up 4 bases, with 12 bases separating them. CDR1 DFQATT and CDR2 SNEGSKA come from the germline V gene (reference sequence). The CDR3 loop is CSARDQRGSYGYTF. DNA for the CDR3: TGCAGTGCTAGAGATCAGAGAGGGTCCTATGGCTACACCTTC.

The rearrangement uses TRBV20-1 and TRBJ1-1; D call uncertain. The CDR3 is 14 residues long. CDR1 and CDR2 (germline): DFQATT, SNEGSKA (reference sequence). The V end was cut by 3 bases, the J end by 5 bases, with 16 bases between. CDR3 loop: CSARDDQPVTEAFF. The CDR3 coding sequence is TGCAGTGCTAGGGACGACCAGCCTGTAACTGAAGCTTTCTTT.

The V gene is TRBV9, the J gene TRBJ2-5, with 10 bases matching TRBD2. The CDR3 is 16 residues long. Germline V gene sequence: CDR1 SGDLS, CDR2 YYNGEE. Germline trimming cut 0 bases from V and 5 bases from J; bases unmatched to any gene: 7. CDR3 amino acids: CASSVGERGGTETQYF. CDR3 coding DNA: TGTGCCAGCAGCGTAGGAGAGCGGGGGGGCACGGAGACCCAGTACTTC.

The gene calls are TRBV19 and TRBJ2-2; D call uncertain. Trimming pared 5 bases from V and 0 bases from J, leaving 7 bases between. The germline gives CDR1 LNHDA, CDR2 SQIVND (reference sequence). The CDR3 sequence is 14 residues long. The DNA of the CDR3 is TGTGCCAGTAGTCCCATTTCGAACACCGGGGAGCTGTTTTTT. This encodes CASSPISNTGELFF.

This clonotype was counted ten times or more. The chain couples TRBV12-3 or TRBV12-4 to TRBJ1-2; D remains unclear. V dropped 7 bases and J dropped 7 bases, with 19 bases sitting between them. The CDR3 length is 14 residues. The CDR3 region is CASTLGTAPLGYTF. Here the CDR3 DNA reads TGTGCCAGCACCCTCGGCACAGCCCCCCTTGGCTACACCTTC.

This clonotype was recorded a few times. This rearrangement joins TRBV7-6 to TRBJ1-4; TRBD1 aligns across 8 bases. V trimming: 6 bases; J trimming: 8 bases; junction bases outside the gene matches: 8. This CDR3 is built from 14 residues. From germline, CDR1 is SGHVS and CDR2 FNYEAQ. As DNA, the CDR3 is TGTGCCAGCAGTGACAGGGGTCGAGCAGAAAAACTGTTTTTT. This codes for CASSDRGRAEKLFF.

This clonotype was seen only a few times. This chain connects TRBV6-4 to TRBJ1-2; D remains ambiguous. Germline values: CDR1 MRHNA, CDR2 SNTAGT. Trimming took off 6 bases at V and 4 bases at J, with 9 bases between the two ends. CDR3 length equals 12 residues. The CDR3 DNA reads as TGTGCCAGCAGACACCTGACCTATGGCTACACCTTC. It translates to CASRHLTYGYTF.

This clonotype has just a few counts. The chain has TRBV24-1 and TRBJ2-3, with D possibly matching TRBD1 (7 bases). In germline, CDR1 is KGHDR, CDR2 SFDVKD. The CDR3 sequence is 16 residues long. Trimming took 5 bases from V and 1 from J, leaving 15 bases between them. The chain's CDR3 is CATSGPEGAGTDTQYF. The CDR3 nucleotides read TGTGCCACCAGTGGTCCGGAGGGGGCCGGCACAGATACGCAGTATTTT.

Only a few counts were recorded for this clonotype. The V call is TRBV18, the J call TRBJ2-6; D may correspond to TRBD1 or TRBD2 (5 bases each). Per the germline V gene, CDR1 is KGHSH and CDR2 is LQKENI. This CDR3 region has 16 residues. The V gene lost 2 bases and the J gene lost 4 bases, with 12 bases spanning the gap. CDR3 bases: TGTGCCAGCTCACCAACCCTCGGGGACGGGGCCAACGTCCTGACTTTC. This codes for CASSPTLGDGANVLTF. Using reference TRBV18 and TRBJ2-6 for the parts outside the CDR3, the full variable domain is NAGVMQNPRHLVRRRGQEARLRCSPMKGHSHVYWYRQLPEEGLKFMVYLQKENIIDESGMPKERFSAEFPKEGPSILRIQQVVRGDSAAYFCASSPTLGDGANVLTFGAGSRLTVL.

This clonotype appeared a few times. This chain links TRBV12-3 or TRBV12-4 with TRBJ1-4; 8 nucleotides match TRBD1. The CDR3 length is 15 residues. Losses at the gene ends were 6 bases for V and 5 bases for J; bases not matched to a gene: 8. CDR3 bases: TGTGCCAGCAGGGAAACCGGGACAGGCAATGAAAAACTGTTTTTT. It encodes CASRETGTGNEKLFF.